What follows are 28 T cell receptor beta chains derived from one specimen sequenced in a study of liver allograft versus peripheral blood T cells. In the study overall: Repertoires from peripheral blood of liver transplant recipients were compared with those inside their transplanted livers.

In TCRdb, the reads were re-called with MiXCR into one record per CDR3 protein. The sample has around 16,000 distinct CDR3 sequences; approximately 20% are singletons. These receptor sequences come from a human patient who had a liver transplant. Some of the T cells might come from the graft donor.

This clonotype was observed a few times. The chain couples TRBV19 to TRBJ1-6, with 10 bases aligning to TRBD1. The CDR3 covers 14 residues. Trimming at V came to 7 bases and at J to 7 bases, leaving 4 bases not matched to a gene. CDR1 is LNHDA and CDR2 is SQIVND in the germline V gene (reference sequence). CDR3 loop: CASTEDRGNSPLHF. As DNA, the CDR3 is TGTGCCAGTACCGAGGACAGGGGGAATTCACCCCTCCACTTT. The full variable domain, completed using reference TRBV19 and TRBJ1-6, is DGGITQSPKYLFRKEGQNVTLSCEQNLNHDAMYWYRQDPGQGLRLIYYSQIVNDFQKGDIAEGYSVSREKKESFPLTVTSAQKNPTAFYLCASTEDRGNSPLHFGNGTRLTVT.

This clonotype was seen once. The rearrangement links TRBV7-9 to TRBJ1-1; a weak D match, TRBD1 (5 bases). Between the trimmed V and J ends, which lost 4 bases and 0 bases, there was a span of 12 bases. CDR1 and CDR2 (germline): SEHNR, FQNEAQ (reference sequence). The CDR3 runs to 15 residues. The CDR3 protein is CASSSPTDLNTEAFF. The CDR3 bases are TGTGCCAGCAGCTCCCCGACAGACCTGAACACTGAAGCTTTCTTT.

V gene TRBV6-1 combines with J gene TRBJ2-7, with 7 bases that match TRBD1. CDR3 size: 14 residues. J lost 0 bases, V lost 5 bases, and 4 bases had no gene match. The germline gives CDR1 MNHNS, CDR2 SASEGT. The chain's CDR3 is CASSRGRASYEQYF. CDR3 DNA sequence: TGTGCCAGCAGTAGGGGGCGAGCCTCCTACGAGCAGTACTTC.

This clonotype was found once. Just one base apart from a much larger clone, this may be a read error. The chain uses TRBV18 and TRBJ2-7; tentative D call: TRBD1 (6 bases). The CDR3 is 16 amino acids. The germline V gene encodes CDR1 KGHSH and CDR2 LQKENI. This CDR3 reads CASTPQMQGSSYEQYF. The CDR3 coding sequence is TGTGCCAGCACACCTCAGATGCAGGGGAGCTCCTACGAGCAGTACTTC.

The DNA of the CDR3 is TGTGCCAGCAGCTTAGGGGGTCAGCAGGGGGATACGCAGTATTTT. Translation gives CASSLGGQQGDTQYF. The V and J genes are TRBV11-3 and TRBJ2-3, with a weak D call TRBD1 (6 bases). The V end was cut by 1 base, the J end by 6 bases, with 14 bases between. Germline assignment: CDR1 SGHNT and CDR2 YENEEA. The CDR3 consists of 15 residues. Variable domain in full (rest from reference TRBV11-3 and TRBJ2-3): EAGVVQSPRYKIIEKKQPVAFWCNPISGHNTLYWYLQNLGQGPELLIRYENEEAVDDSQLPKDRFSAERLKGVDSTLKIQPAELGDSAVYLCASSLGGQQGDTQYFGPGTRLTVL.

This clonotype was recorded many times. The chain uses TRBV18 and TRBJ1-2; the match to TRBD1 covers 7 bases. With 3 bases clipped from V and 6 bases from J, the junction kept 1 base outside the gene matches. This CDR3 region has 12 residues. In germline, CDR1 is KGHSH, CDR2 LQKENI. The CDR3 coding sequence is TGTGCCAGCTCACCGCAGGGGGATGGCTACACCTTC. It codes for CASSPQGDGYTF.

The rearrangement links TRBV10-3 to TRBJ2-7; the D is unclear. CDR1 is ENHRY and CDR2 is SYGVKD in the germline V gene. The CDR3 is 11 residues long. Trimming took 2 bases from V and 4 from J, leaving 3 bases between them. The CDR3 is CAISETYEQYF. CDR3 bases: TGTGCCATCAGTGAGACGTACGAGCAGTACTTC.

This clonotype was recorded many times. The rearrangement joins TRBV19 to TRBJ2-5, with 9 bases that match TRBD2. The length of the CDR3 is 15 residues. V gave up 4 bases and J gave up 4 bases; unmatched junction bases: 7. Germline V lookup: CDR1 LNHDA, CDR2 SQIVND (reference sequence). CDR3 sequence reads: CASSTTGGRGETQYF. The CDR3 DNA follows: TGTGCCAGTAGTACCACTGGCGGGAGGGGAGAGACCCAGTACTTC.

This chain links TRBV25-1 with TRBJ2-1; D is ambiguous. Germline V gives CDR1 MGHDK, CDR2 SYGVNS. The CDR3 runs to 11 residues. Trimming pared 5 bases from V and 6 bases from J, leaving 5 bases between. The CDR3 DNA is TGTGCCAGCAGTATTTTCAATGAGCAGTTCTTC. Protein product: CASSIFNEQFF.

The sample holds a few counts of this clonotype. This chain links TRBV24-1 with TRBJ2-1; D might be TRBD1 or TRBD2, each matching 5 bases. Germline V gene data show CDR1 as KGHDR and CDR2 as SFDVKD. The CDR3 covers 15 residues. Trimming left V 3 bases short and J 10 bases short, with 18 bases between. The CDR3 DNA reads TGTGCCACCAGTGATCCCGGGACCCCGAACCCGGAGCAGTTCTTC. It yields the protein CATSDPGTPNPEQFF.

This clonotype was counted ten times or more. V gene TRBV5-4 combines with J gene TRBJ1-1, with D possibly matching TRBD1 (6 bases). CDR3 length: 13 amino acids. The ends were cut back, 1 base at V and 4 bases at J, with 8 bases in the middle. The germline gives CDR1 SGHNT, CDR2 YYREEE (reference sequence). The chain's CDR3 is CASSLWGRTEAFF. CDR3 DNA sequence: TGTGCCAGCAGCTTGTGGGGGCGCACTGAAGCTTTCTTT.

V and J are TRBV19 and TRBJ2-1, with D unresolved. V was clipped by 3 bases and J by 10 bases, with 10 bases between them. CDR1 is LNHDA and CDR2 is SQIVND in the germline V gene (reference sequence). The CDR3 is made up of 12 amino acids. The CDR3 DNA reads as TGTGCCAGTAGTATGGAGTGGGCAGAGCAGTTCTTC. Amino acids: CASSMEWAEQFF.

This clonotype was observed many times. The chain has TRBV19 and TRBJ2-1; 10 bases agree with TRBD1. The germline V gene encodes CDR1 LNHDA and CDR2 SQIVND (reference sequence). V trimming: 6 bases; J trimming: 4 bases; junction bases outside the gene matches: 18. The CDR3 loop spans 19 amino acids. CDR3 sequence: CASRGPGTGDTGPYNEQFF. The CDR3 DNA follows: TGTGCCAGTAGGGGTCCCGGGACAGGGGACACCGGGCCTTACAATGAGCAGTTCTTC.

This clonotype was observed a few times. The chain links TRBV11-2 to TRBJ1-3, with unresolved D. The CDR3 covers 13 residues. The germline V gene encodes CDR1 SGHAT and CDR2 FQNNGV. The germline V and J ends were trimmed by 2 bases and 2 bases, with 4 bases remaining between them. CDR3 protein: CASSLSTGNTIYF. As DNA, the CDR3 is TGTGCCAGCAGCTTATCGACTGGAAACACCATATATTTT.

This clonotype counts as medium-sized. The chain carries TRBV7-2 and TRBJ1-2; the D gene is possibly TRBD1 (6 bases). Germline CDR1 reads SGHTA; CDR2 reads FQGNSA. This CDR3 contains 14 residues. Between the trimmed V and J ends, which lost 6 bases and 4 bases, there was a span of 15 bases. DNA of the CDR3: TGTGCCAGCAGTTCCAGTGGGGGCGGCTATGGCTACACCTTC. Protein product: CASSSSGGGYGYTF. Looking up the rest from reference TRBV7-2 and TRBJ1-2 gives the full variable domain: GAGVSQSPSNKVTEKGKDVELRCDPISGHTALYWYRQSLGQGLEFLIYFQGNSAPDKSGLPSDRFSAERTGGSVSTLTIQRTQQEDSAVYLCASSSSGGGYGYTFGSGTRLTVV.

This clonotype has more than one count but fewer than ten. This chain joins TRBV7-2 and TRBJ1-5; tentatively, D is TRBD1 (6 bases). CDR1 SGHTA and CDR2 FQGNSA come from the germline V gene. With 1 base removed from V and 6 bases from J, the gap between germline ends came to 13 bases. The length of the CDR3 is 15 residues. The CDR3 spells CASSLDTGARQPQHF. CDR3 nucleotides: TGTGCCAGCAGCTTAGATACGGGGGCACGTCAGCCCCAGCATTTT.

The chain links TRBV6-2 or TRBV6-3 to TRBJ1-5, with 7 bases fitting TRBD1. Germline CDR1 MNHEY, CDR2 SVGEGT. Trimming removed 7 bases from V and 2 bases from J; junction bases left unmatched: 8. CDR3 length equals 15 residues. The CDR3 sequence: CASINRGGGNQPQHF. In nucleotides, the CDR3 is TGTGCCAGCATAAACAGGGGCGGGGGCAATCAGCCCCAGCATTTT.

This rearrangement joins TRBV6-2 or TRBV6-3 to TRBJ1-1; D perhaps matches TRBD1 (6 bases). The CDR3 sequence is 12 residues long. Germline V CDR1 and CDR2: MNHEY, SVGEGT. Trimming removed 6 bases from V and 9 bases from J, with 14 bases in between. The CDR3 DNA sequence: TGTGCCAGCAGAACAACGACAGGAAAAGCTTTCTTT. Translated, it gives CASRTTTGKAFF.

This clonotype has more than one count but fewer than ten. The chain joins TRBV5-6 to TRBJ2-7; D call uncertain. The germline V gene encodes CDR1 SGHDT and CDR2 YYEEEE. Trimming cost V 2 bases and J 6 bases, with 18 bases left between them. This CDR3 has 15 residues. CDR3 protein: CASSFNRRLYGEQYF. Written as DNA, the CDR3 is TGTGCCAGCAGCTTTAATAGGCGTCTATACGGCGAGCAGTACTTC.

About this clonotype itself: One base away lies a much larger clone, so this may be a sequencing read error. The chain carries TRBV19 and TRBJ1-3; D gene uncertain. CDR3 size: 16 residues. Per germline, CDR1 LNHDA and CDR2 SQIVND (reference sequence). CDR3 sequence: CTSSMVPGSPRNTIYF. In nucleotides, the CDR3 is TGTACCAGTAGTATGGTTCCGGGGTCCCCCCGAAACACCATATATTTT.

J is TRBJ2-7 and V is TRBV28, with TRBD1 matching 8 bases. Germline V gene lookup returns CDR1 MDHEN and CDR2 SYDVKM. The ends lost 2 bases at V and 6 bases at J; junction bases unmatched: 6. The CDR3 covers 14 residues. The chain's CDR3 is CASSLGDRKGEQYF. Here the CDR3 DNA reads TGTGCCAGCAGTTTAGGGGACAGGAAGGGCGAGCAGTACTTC.

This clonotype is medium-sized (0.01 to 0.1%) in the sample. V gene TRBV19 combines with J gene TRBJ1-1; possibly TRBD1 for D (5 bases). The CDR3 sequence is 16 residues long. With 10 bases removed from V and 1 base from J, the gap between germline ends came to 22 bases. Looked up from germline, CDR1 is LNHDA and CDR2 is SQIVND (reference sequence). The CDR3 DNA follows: TGTGCCACCAGAAGCGGGGGACGGACGAGGAACACTGAAGCTTTCTTT. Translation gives CATRSGGRTRNTEAFF.

CDR3 loop: CASTQASGRETTDTQYF. CDR3 sequence (DNA): TGTGCCAGCACCCAGGCTAGCGGGAGGGAAACCACAGATACGCAGTATTTT. The chain employs TRBV12-3 or TRBV12-4 and TRBJ2-3; 12 nucleotides match TRBD2. The trim removed 7 bases at V and 2 bases at J, leaving 10 bases unmatched. The CDR3 is made up of 17 amino acids.

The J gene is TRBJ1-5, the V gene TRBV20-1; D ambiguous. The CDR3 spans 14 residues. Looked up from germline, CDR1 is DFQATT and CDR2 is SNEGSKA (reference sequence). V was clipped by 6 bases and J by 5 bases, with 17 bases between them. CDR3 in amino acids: CSATTAGEDQPQHF. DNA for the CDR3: TGCAGTGCCACTACGGCCGGGGAAGATCAGCCCCAGCATTTT.

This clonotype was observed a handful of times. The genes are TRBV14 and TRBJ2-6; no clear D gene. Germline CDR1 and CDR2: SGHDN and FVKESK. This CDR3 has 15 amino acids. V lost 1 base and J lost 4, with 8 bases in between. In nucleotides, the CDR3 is TGTGCCAGCAGCCAAGGTACAGCCGGGGCCAACGTCCTGACTTTC. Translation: CASSQGTAGANVLTF. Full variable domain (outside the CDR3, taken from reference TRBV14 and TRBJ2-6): EAGVTQFPSHSVIEKGQTVTLRCDPISGHDNLYWYRRVMGKEIKFLLHFVKESKQDESGMPNNRFLAERTGGTYSTLKVQPAELEDSGVYFCASSQGTAGANVLTFGAGSRLTVL.

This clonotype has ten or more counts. CDR3 in DNA: TGTGCCAGCAGCCCGGGGGGGGCTGGGGGCTACACCTTC. This gives the protein CASSPGGAGGYTF. The chain recombines TRBV5-6 with TRBJ1-2; tentative D call: TRBD1 (6 bases). The CDR3 is 13 amino acids. The germline CDR1 and CDR2 sequences are SGHDT and YYEEEE. V was clipped by 4 bases and J by 8 bases, with 15 bases between them.

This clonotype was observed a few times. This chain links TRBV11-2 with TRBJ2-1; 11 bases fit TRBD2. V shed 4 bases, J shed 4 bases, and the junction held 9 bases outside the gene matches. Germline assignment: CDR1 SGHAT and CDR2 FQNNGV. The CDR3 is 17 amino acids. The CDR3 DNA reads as TGTGCCAGCAGCTCGTTCCCCGGGACTAGCGGATACAATGAGCAGTTCTTC. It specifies CASSSFPGTSGYNEQFF.

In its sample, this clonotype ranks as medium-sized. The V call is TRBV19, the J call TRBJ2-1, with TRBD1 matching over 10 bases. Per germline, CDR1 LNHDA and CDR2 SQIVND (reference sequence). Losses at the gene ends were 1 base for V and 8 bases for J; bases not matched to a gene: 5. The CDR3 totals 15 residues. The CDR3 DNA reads TGTGCCAGTAGTATAGGACCGGGACAGGGGTATGAGCAGTTCTTC. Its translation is CASSIGPGQGYEQFF.